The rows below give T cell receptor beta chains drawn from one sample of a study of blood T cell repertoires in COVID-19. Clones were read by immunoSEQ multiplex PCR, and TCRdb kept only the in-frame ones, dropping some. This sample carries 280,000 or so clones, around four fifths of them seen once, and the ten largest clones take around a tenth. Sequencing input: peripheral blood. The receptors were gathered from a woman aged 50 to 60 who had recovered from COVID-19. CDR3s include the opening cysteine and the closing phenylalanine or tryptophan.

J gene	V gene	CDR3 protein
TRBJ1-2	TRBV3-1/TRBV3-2	CASSPDINYGYTF
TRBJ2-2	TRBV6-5	CASRATGVTGELFF
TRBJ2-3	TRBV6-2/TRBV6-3	CASSSVVLTDTQYF
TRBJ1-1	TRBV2	CASSEFDRGLAFF
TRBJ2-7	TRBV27	CASSLFPKRSYSLLEQYF
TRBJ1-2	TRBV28	CASSWNRNYGYTF
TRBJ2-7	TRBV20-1	CSASFSGGGSYEQYF
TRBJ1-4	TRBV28	CASSPLAGREKLFF
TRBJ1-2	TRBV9	CASSAHNRANYGYTF
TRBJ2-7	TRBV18	CASSPAGDSYEQYF
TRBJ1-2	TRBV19	CASRPRAGGGSYGYTF
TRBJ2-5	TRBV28	CASSSLTSGVVETQYF
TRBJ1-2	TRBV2	CASLRDRLPFFYGYTF
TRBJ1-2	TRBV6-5	CASSLTGFYGYTF
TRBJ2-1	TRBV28	CASSFLGSPSNEQFF
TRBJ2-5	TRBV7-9	CASSSQGWRETQYF
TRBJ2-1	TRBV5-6	CASSLVAGGSNEQFF
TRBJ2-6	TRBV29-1	CSVERVAGANVLTF
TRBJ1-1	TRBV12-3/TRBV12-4	CASSLGQGSRAFF
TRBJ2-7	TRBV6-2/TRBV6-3	CASSVGQTFYEQYF
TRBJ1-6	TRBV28	CASNSPGQGISPLHF
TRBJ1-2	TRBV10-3	CATRQGSNYGYTF
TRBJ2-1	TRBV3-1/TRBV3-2	CASSQDKSAASYNEQFF
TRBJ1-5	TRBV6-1	CASSDTGGWNQPQHF
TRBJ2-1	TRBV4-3	CASSQGPEREQFF
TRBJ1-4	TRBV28	CASSYAGATNEKLFF
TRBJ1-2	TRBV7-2	CASSLAAGDYGYTF
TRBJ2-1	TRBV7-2	CASSRGQSSYNEQFF
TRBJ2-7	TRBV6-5	CASSYSKRLSSYEQYF
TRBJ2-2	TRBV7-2	CASSLGGTSHNTGELFF